The TCR beta chain under discussion was sequenced for a study of T cell responses to AZD1222 COVID-19 vaccine. Trimming pared 4 bases from V and 2 bases from J, leaving 15 bases between. The length of the CDR3 is 15 residues. In germline, CDR1 is SGHKS, CDR2 YYEKEE (reference sequence). Comments on this clone: As yet, its antigen is unknown.

Overall study results and limits: Donors were mostly white British, more females; clonal diversity possibly underestimated.

The repertoire was sequenced with immunoSEQ multiplex PCR; TCRdb's copy has only in-frame clones and lacks some. The data hold under 95,000 clones, with around nine tenths observed a single time. The material sequenced was peripheral blood, taken 28 days after the second AZD1222 dose. This sequence originates from an adult who received the AZD1222 COVID-19 vaccine. V and J are TRBV5-5 and TRBJ1-1; D possibly corresponds to TRBD1 (6 bases). The CDR3 sequence: CASSPEGHPNTEAFF. The CDR3 DNA is TGTGCCAGCAGCCCGGAGGGACATCCCAACACTGAAGCTTTCTTT.